This T cell receptor (beta chain) was identified during a study of blood T cells in healthy people across ages. Study conclusions and caveats: What prevented conclusive comparison of naive and antigen-experienced cells was that PBMCs were unsorted. Versus aged donors, long-lived donors had higher diversity and more naive CD4+ cells.

The second PCR ran roughly 6 to 11 cycles with a sample-barcoded 5' primer and J-beta primers. Each CDR3 protein is one row after TCRdb ran MiXCR on the 5' RACE reads. The sample contains about 1.8 million distinct CDR3 sequences, around 50% of which appear only once. This CDR3 has 15 amino acids. The junction had 4 bases not matched to a gene; V was cut back by 4 bases and J by 2 bases. Healthy Caucasian individuals from Russia aged 6 to 90 were enrolled as donors. This clonotype was detected a few times. Its antigen is unidentified. The V and J genes are TRBV12-3 or TRBV12-4 and TRBJ2-3, with TRBD1 matching over 9 bases. This TCR was sampled from a woman in her thirties or forties in good health. Sequencing was carried out using blood. The CDR3: CASSWGQGDTDTQYF. The CDR3 coding sequence is TGTGCCAGCAGTTGGGGACAGGGCGACACAGATACGCAGTATTTT.